The 22 T cell receptor beta chains in this list originate from one sample, sequenced in a study of T cells after yellow fever vaccination. TCRdb fed the 5' RACE reads into MiXCR, producing one record per CDR3 protein. The data show 25,000 to 35,000 distinct CDR3 sequences, about 4.7% seen once. The source was CD8+ T cells sorted from PBMCs, collected 10 days after the yellow fever booster vaccination. These TCRs come from a man aged 25-40 years who received the YFV17D yellow fever vaccine.

This clonotype was recorded at least ten times. The CDR3 spells CASEPGQGGEQYF. In nucleotides, the CDR3 is TGTGCCAGCGAACCGGGACAGGGTGGCGAGCAGTACTTC. V usage is TRBV11-2 and J usage is TRBJ2-7; 9 bases align to TRBD1. This CDR3 has 13 amino acids. Looked up from germline, CDR1 is SGHAT and CDR2 is FQNNGV. V shed 8 bases, J shed 6 bases, and the junction held 8 bases outside the gene matches.

In its sample, this clonotype was seen many times. The chain employs TRBV27 and TRBJ2-7; maybe TRBD2 (6 bases). V shed 7 bases and J shed 1 base, with 11 bases lying between them. The CDR3 runs to 13 residues. Germline assignment: CDR1 MNHEY and CDR2 SMNVEV (reference sequence). The CDR3 region is CASMGGASYEQYF. DNA of the CDR3: TGTGCCAGCATGGGCGGGGCATCCTACGAGCAGTACTTC.

This clonotype showed up many times. J is TRBJ2-3 and V is TRBV27, with unresolved D. The V gene lost 2 bases and the J gene lost 5 bases, with 2 bases spanning the gap. CDR3 length: 11 residues. The germline gives CDR1 MNHEY, CDR2 SMNVEV (reference sequence). CDR3 loop: CASSLGDTQYF. The CDR3 DNA sequence: TGTGCCAGCAGTTTAGGAGATACGCAGTATTTT.

This clonotype has at least ten counts. This chain connects TRBV4-3 to TRBJ1-1; D ambiguous. The CDR3 sequence is 14 residues long. Germline-derived CDR1 and CDR2 are LGHNA and YSLEER. With 5 bases removed from V and 0 bases from J, the gap between germline ends came to 10 bases. CDR3 protein: CASSMTSMNTEAFF. Written as DNA, the CDR3 is TGCGCCAGCAGCATGACAAGTATGAACACTGAAGCTTTCTTT.

By share, this clonotype counts as medium-sized. The chain carries TRBV6-2 or TRBV6-3 and TRBJ1-6; D is ambiguous. The germline V gene encodes CDR1 MNHEY and CDR2 SVGEGT. The CDR3 contains 13 residues. Trimming removed 5 bases at V and 7 bases at J, with 9 bases between. The CDR3 bases are TGTGCCAGCAGTAATGCCGAAAATTCACCCCTCCACTTT. It is translated as CASSNAENSPLHF.

This clonotype has ten or more counts. The chain recombines TRBV29-1 with TRBJ2-5, with 8 positions matching TRBD1. CDR1 is SQVTM, CDR2 ANQGSEA, per germline. This CDR3 has 15 residues. J was trimmed by 4 bases and V by 5 bases; bases with no gene match: 12. CDR3 region: CSVPGTGSSGETQYF. The CDR3 DNA follows: TGCAGCGTTCCCGGGACAGGTTCGTCAGGAGAGACCCAGTACTTC.

This clonotype was recorded at least ten times. The chain uses TRBV29-1 and TRBJ2-1, with TRBD2 identical over 10 bases. The CDR3 covers 15 residues. The germline V gene has CDR1 SQVTM and CDR2 ANQGSEA. V dropped 2 bases and J dropped 0; count of bases not matched to a gene: 1. The CDR3 loop is CSVEWTSGSYNEQFF. CDR3 nucleotide sequence: TGCAGCGTTGAATGGACTAGCGGCTCCTACAATGAGCAGTTCTTC.

This clonotype came up many times. This chain links TRBV24-1 with TRBJ2-1; D is uncertain. Trimming left V 5 bases short and J 6 bases short, with 7 bases between. Germline CDR1 KGHDR, CDR2 SFDVKD. This CDR3 has 12 residues. The chain's CDR3 is CATSGVPNEQFF. In nucleotides, the CDR3 is TGTGCCACCAGTGGGGTTCCCAATGAGCAGTTCTTC.

This clonotype was picked up many times. The chain carries TRBV27 and TRBJ2-2; D call uncertain. The V end was cut by 0 bases, the J end by 7 bases, with 6 bases between. Per germline, CDR1 MNHEY and CDR2 SMNVEV (reference sequence). The CDR3 covers 13 residues. CDR3 sequence (DNA): TGTGCCAGCAGTTTATCGACCCGCGGGGAGCTGTTTTTT. Translation gives CASSLSTRGELFF.

In its sample, this clonotype was seen many times. V usage is TRBV29-1 and J usage is TRBJ2-3; 8 positions agree with TRBD1. CDR3 size: 16 residues. The germline V gene has CDR1 SQVTM and CDR2 ANQGSEA. V dropped 5 bases and J dropped 0; count of bases not matched to a gene: 10. DNA for the CDR3: TGCAGCGTTACCAAGACAGGGGCGGTTAGCACAGATACGCAGTATTTT. It yields the protein CSVTKTGAVSTDTQYF.

This clonotype was observed at least ten times. The CDR3, as DNA: TGTGCCAGCAGCTTAGGGGAAGGGCAGCCCCAGCATTTT. Its translation: CASSLGEGQPQHF. The V gene is TRBV7-9, the J gene TRBJ1-5, with unresolved D. Trimming pared 1 base from V and 7 bases from J, leaving 8 bases between. Germline CDR1 is SEHNR and CDR2 is FQNEAQ (reference sequence). This CDR3 spans 13 amino acids. The full variable domain, in which reference TRBV7-9 and TRBJ1-5 provide the parts outside the CDR3, is DTGVSQNPRHKITKRGQNVTFRCDPISEHNRLYWYRQTLGQGPEFLTYFQNEAQLEKSRLLSDRFSAERPKGSFSTLEIQRTEQGDSAMYLCASSLGEGQPQHFGDGTRLSIL.

This clonotype occurred many times. The chain has TRBV7-3 and TRBJ2-1; 9 bases are shared with TRBD2. Germline CDR1 SGHTA, CDR2 FQGTGA. The V and J ends lost 5 bases and 1 base, in that order; junction bases with no gene match: 3. The CDR3 runs 15 residues. In nucleotides, the CDR3 is TGTGCCAGCAGCCGACTAGCGGCATCCTACAATGAGCAGTTCTTC. Its protein product is CASSRLAASYNEQFF.

The chain uses TRBV3-1 and TRBJ2-6; 9 bases are shared with TRBD2. The germline V gene encodes CDR1 LGHDT and CDR2 YNNKEL (reference sequence). Unmatched junction bases numbered 12, after V lost 10 bases and J lost 2 bases. The CDR3 runs 17 residues. The CDR3 loop is CATWSRAGGPGANVLTF. Written as DNA, the CDR3 is TGTGCCACCTGGTCGAGAGCGGGAGGACCTGGGGCCAACGTCCTGACTTTC.

The table lists this clonotype with many counts. The chain has TRBV29-1 and TRBJ2-5, with a tentative D call TRBD2 (5 bases). The CDR3 loop spans 14 amino acids. Trimming shortened V by 7 bases and J by 5 bases, and 20 bases separated the two germline ends. From germline, CDR1 is SQVTM and CDR2 ANQGSEA. The CDR3 DNA reads TGCAGCGAAACCCCCCCGGGAACTACGGAGACCCAGTACTTC. Translating it yields CSETPPGTTETQYF.

This clonotype was detected a few times. The V call is TRBV21-1, the J call TRBJ2-7; TRBD2 is the table's D call, not checked against the DNA. TRBV21-1 is an annotated pseudogene. This CDR3 comprises 17 residues. CDR3 in DNA: TGTGCCAGCCGCAGCTGGACCCTGACTAGCGGGTTCTACGAGCAGTACTTC. Protein product: CASRSWTLTSGFYEQYF.

This clonotype was observed many times. This chain uses TRBV3-1 with TRBJ2-1; TRBD2 aligns across 8 bases. The V and J ends lost 4 bases and 7 bases, in that order; junction bases with no gene match: 6. The germline V gene has CDR1 LGHDT and CDR2 YNNKEL (reference sequence). CDR3 length equals 14 residues. DNA for the CDR3: TGTGCCAGCAGCCCGAGCGGGAGCGTAAATGAGCAGTTCTTC. Its translation: CASSPSGSVNEQFF.

This clonotype has a handful of counts. Given a much more abundant clone one base away, this may be a read error. J is TRBJ2-3 and V is TRBV2; TRBD2 might be the D (6 bases). CDR1 SNHLY and CDR2 FYNNEI come from the germline V gene. There are 14 residues in the CDR3. V lost 2 bases to trimming and J lost 6 bases, with 12 bases between them. CDR3 bases: TGTGCCAGCAGTGAATACGGGGGATGTGATACGCAGTATTTT. Translating gives CASSEYGGCDTQYF.

This clonotype was seen at least ten times. J is TRBJ2-1 and V is TRBV7-9, with 7 bases lining up with TRBD2. The J segment lost 6 bases and the V segment lost 5 bases, leaving 10 bases of the junction unmatched. This CDR3 region has 15 residues. Germline-derived CDR1 and CDR2 are SEHNR and FQNEAQ (reference sequence). The CDR3 loop reads CASSALAPASNEQFF. The CDR3 DNA reads TGTGCCAGCAGCGCACTAGCGCCAGCGAGCAATGAGCAGTTCTTC. The variable domain in full, with the rest retrieved from reference TRBV7-9 and TRBJ2-1, is DTGVSQNPRHKITKRGQNVTFRCDPISEHNRLYWYRQTLGQGPEFLTYFQNEAQLEKSRLLSDRFSAERPKGSFSTLEIQRTEQGDSAMYLCASSALAPASNEQFFGPGTRLTVL.

This clonotype has at least ten counts. This sequence joins TRBV7-2 and TRBJ1-6; D is undetermined. The CDR3 consists of 13 residues. V lost 4 bases to trimming and J lost 6 bases, with 7 bases between them. Germline loops: CDR1 SGHTA, CDR2 FQGNSA. As DNA, the CDR3 is TGTGCCAGCAGCTCAACGCTTAATTCACCCCTCCACTTT. Translation: CASSSTLNSPLHF.

This clonotype was seen at least ten times. The J gene is TRBJ1-2, the V gene TRBV5-1; a weak D match, TRBD1 (5 bases). Per germline, CDR1 SGHRS and CDR2 YFSETQ. The CDR3 length is 12 residues. The V end lost 6 bases, the J end lost 2 bases, and 8 bases lay between the germline ends. The CDR3 sequence: CASTDTNYGYTF. The CDR3 DNA reads as TGCGCCAGCACGGACACCAACTATGGCTACACCTTC.

This clonotype was detected ten times or more. The chain joins TRBV29-1 to TRBJ2-6; D is unclear. There are 12 residues in the CDR3. The germline V gene has CDR1 SQVTM and CDR2 ANQGSEA. V dropped 6 bases and J dropped 8 bases, with 11 bases sitting between them. CDR3 in DNA: TGCAGCGTCTTTTTCTCGACCAACGTCCTGACTTTC. Translation gives CSVFFSTNVLTF.

This clonotype has a count of ten or more. The V and J genes are TRBV10-3 and TRBJ2-7; D tentatively fits TRBD1 or TRBD2 (5 bases each). The germline gives CDR1 ENHRY, CDR2 SYGVKD. Between the trimmed V and J ends, which lost 0 bases and 0 bases, there was a span of 15 bases. The CDR3 consists of 17 residues. CDR3 sequence (DNA): TGTGCCATCAGTGAGTCGCAGGGACGGTGGGACTCCTACGAGCAGTACTTC. This translates into CAISESQGRWDSYEQYF.